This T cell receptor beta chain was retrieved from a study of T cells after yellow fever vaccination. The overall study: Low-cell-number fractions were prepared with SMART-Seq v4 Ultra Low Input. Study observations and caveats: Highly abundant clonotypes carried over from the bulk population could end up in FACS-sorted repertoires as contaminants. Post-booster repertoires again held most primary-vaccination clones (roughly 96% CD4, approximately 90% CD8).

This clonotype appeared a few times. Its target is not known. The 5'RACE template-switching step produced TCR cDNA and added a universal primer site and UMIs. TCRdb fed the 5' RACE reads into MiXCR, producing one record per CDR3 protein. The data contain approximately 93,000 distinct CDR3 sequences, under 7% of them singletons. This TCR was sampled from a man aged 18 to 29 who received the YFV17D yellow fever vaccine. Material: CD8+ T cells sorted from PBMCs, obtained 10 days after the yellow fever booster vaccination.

The CDR3 is CASSYNAPYEQYV. CDR3 DNA: TGTGCCAGCAGTTACAACGCGCCCTACGAGCAGTACGTC. The V call is TRBV6-2 or TRBV6-3, the J call TRBJ2-7; D call uncertain. The germline V gene has CDR1 MNHEY and CDR2 SVGEGT. The CDR3 has 13 amino acids. Trimming pared 2 bases from V and 2 bases from J, leaving 7 bases between.